The source of this TCR beta chain is a study of OX40 agonist ivuxolimab in advanced cancers. Whole-study findings and limits: The study observed clonal expansion of CD4+ and CD8+ blood T cells by week 6 at 0.1 to 3.0 mg/kg.

Turning to this clone: As yet, its antigen is unknown.

Between the trimmed V and J ends, which lost 2 bases and 0 bases, there was a span of 11 bases. The germline gives CDR1 MNHEY, CDR2 SVGAGI. The CDR3 is made up of 15 amino acids. Measured with immunoSEQ multiplex PCR; TCRdb has only the in-frame clones, and not every one. The sample shows more than 55,000 clones, approximately 91% of them seen only once. This clonotype was sampled from an adult with an advanced solid tumor such as melanoma, head and neck, liver or kidney cancer. V is TRBV6-5 and J is TRBJ2-7, with a weak D call TRBD2 (5 bases). Material: CD4+ or CD8+ T cells sorted from blood, obtained in a trial of the OX40 agonist ivuxolimab. The CDR3 reads CASSYAGASSYEQYF. In nucleotides, the CDR3 is TGTGCCAGCAGTTACGCGGGTGCCTCCTCCTACGAGCAGTACTTC.